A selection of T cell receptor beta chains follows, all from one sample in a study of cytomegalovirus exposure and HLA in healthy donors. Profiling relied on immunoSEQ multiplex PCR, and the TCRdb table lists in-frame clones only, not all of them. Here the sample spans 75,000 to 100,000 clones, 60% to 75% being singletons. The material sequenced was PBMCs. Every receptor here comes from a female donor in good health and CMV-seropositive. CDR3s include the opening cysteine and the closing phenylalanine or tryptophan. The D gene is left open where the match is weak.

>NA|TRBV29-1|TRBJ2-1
CSVGPSPQFF
TGCAGCGTTGGGCCCTCGCCGCAGTTCTTC
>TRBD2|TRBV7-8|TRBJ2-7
CASSLAGREYEQYF
TGTGCCAGCAGCTTAGCGGGGAGGGAATACGAGCAGTACTTC
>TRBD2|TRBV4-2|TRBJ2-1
CASRAALAGGPNEQFF
TGTGCCAGCAGGGCCGCACTAGCGGGAGGGCCCAATGAGCAGTTCTTC
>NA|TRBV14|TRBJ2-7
CASSQPRDSETPYEQYF
TGTGCCAGCAGCCAACCGAGGGACTCCGAGACCCCCTACGAGCAGTACTTC
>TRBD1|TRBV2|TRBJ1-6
CASSGQGAPSPLHF
TGTGCCAGCAGTGGTCAGGGGGCGCCTTCACCCCTCCACTTT
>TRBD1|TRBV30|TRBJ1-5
CAWGRTGGNQPQHF
TGTGCCTGGGGGCGGACAGGGGGGAATCAGCCCCAGCATTTT
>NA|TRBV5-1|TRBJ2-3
CASSHALGVSTDTQYF
TGCGCCAGCAGCCACGCCCTGGGAGTAAGCACAGATACGCAGTATTTT
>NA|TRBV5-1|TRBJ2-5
CASSLGKAGTSETQYF
TGCGCCAGCAGCCTAGGGAAGGCGGGGACGAGTGAGACCCAGTACTTC
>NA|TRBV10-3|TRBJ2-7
CAISPPGGSYEQYF
TGTGCCATCAGCCCACCAGGAGGGTCCTACGAGCAGTACTTC
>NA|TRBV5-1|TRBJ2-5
CASSFGAGDETQYF
TGCGCCAGCAGCTTTGGGGCAGGGGACGAGACCCAGTACTTC